These 27 T cell receptor beta chains were all obtained from the same sample, sequenced in a study of CD8+ T cells in alopecia areata. Sequencing relied on a cDNA template that was reverse transcribed from extracted RNA. Repertoires were generated with immunoSEQ multiplex PCR, while TCRdb's copy carries only in-frame clones and drops some. The sample lists tens of thousands of clones, roughly 47% seen once, with 51% in the top ten. What was sequenced was NKG2D-low CD8+ T cells sorted from blood. These receptors were obtained from a human donor with alopecia areata.

This clone has just a few counts. The V call is TRBV28, the J call TRBJ2-5; possible D gene TRBD2, 6 bases. Germline V gives CDR1 MDHEN, CDR2 SYDVKM. The CDR3 sequence is 14 residues long. Trimming shortened V by 8 bases and J by 0 bases, and 13 bases separated the two germline ends. The CDR3 coding sequence is TGTGCCAGCCAAAGCGGGCAGTACCAAGAGACCCAGTACTTC. Translated: CASQSGQYQETQYF.

The gene calls are TRBV13 and TRBJ2-7, with TRBD2 identical over 9 bases. The CDR3 has 15 amino acids. J was trimmed by 4 bases and V by 7 bases; bases with no gene match: 11. In germline, CDR1 is PRHDT, CDR2 FYEKMQ (reference sequence). For the CDR3, the DNA is TGTGCCAGCACAGGGCGGGGGGGCCTTTTGTACGAGCAGTACTTC. Protein sequence: CASTGRGGLLYEQYF.

This chain joins TRBV29-1 and TRBJ1-2; TRBD1 might be the D (5 bases). The germline gives CDR1 SQVTM, CDR2 ANQGSEA. CDR3 length equals 13 residues. V lost 5 bases and J 1 base, leaving 11 bases between the germline ends. CDR3 in amino acids: CSVRAGSNYGYTF. In DNA, the CDR3 is TGCAGCGTTCGGGCAGGGAGTAACTATGGCTACACCTTC.

The V call is TRBV29-1, the J call TRBJ2-5; the D is unclear. The DNA matches TRBJ2-7 better at its end, which makes the J call doubtful. Per the germline V gene, CDR1 is SQVTM and CDR2 is ANQGSEA. The CDR3 has 12 residues. CDR3: CSVELRGPEQYF. The DNA for the CDR3 is TGCAGCGTTGAACTCCGAGGTCCCGAGCAGTACTTC.

The sample holds a few counts of this clone. The genes are TRBV27 and TRBJ2-7; 7 bases match TRBD2. CDR3 length equals 15 residues. The germline CDR1 and CDR2 sequences are MNHEY and SMNVEV (reference sequence). Trimming took 6 bases from V and 2 from J; bases not matched to a gene: 10. In DNA form, the CDR3 reads TGTGCCAGCAGCCTCGGCGGGGGTCGACCCTACGAGCAGTACTTC. Its translation: CASSLGGGRPYEQYF.

The chain employs TRBV7-9 and TRBJ2-7; D perhaps matches TRBD1 (6 bases). The CDR3 length is 14 residues. V gave up 4 bases and J gave up 6 bases, with 16 bases separating them. CDR1 and CDR2 from the germline V gene are SEHNR and FQNEAQ (reference sequence). CDR3 sequence reads: CASSSRDIYSEQYF. Written as DNA, the CDR3 is TGTGCCAGCAGCTCCAGGGACATTTATTCCGAGCAGTACTTC.

V and J are TRBV12-5 and TRBJ1-2; D gene ambiguous. Trimming removed 5 bases from V and 8 bases from J, with 6 bases in between. The germline gives CDR1 LGHNT, CDR2 FRNRAP. The CDR3 is 10 residues long. The CDR3 protein is CASGEIGYTF. In nucleotides, the CDR3 is TGTGCTAGTGGTGAAATCGGCTACACCTTC.

This clone came up a few times. The J gene is TRBJ2-1, the V gene TRBV7-9; D could derive from TRBD1 or TRBD2 (5 bases each). Germline CDR1 reads SEHNR; CDR2 reads FQNEAQ (reference sequence). The germline V and J ends were trimmed by 5 bases and 7 bases, with 21 bases remaining between them. This CDR3 spans 16 amino acids. DNA for the CDR3: TGTGCCAGCAGCCTCCCGGGGCGGCGCGGTCCTAATGAGCAGTTCTTC. This codes for CASSLPGRRGPNEQFF.

This chain links TRBV29-1 with TRBJ1-1; D remains unclear. The V gene's germline CDR1 is SQVTM and CDR2 ANQGSEA. Trimming stripped 0 bases from V and 11 bases from J, with 13 bases between. The length of the CDR3 is 12 residues. CDR3 nucleotides: TGCAGCGTTGAAGATAACCGGGAAGAGGCTTTCTTT. Its translation is CSVEDNREEAFF.

The rearrangement joins TRBV13 to TRBJ2-1, with TRBD2 as a possible D gene (5 bases). Germline V gives CDR1 PRHDT, CDR2 FYEKMQ (reference sequence). The germline V and J ends were trimmed by 0 bases and 9 bases, with 15 bases remaining between them. This CDR3 spans 15 amino acids. CDR3 region: CASSLGRTSSGEQFF. In nucleotides, the CDR3 is TGTGCCAGCAGCTTAGGCAGGACGTCGAGCGGTGAGCAGTTCTTC. Full variable domain (rest looked up from reference TRBV13 and TRBJ2-1): AAGVIQSPRHLIKEKRETATLKCYPIPRHDTVYWYQQGPGQDPQFLISFYEKMQSDKGSIPDRFSAQQFSDYHSELNMSSLELGDSALYFCASSLGRTSSGEQFFGPGTRLTVL.

The V and J genes are TRBV4-3 and TRBJ2-7; 7 nucleotides agree with TRBD1. CDR3 length: 14 amino acids. V lost 4 bases and J lost 0; bases outside the gene matches: 3. Germline CDR1 reads LGHNA; CDR2 reads YSLEER. The CDR3 nucleotides are TGCGCCAGCAGCCCCGGGACAGCCTCCTACGAGCAGTACTTC. It is translated as CASSPGTASYEQYF.

This sequence joins TRBV5-1 and TRBJ2-7; D is possibly TRBD1 or TRBD2 (6 bases each). V was pared by 7 bases and J by 5 bases, with 16 bases between. From germline, CDR1 is SGHRS and CDR2 YFSETQ. The CDR3 has 13 amino acids. CDR3 DNA: TGCGCCAGCGCGGCGGTCGGGGGCGACGAGCAGTACTTC. Amino acids: CASAAVGGDEQYF.

This clone was seen more than once but under ten times. V gene TRBV11-3 combines with J gene TRBJ2-3; D unresolved. Trimming shortened V by 5 bases and J by 8 bases, and 14 bases separated the two germline ends. The length of the CDR3 is 13 residues. The germline V gene encodes CDR1 SGHNT and CDR2 YENEEA. The CDR3 protein is CASSQTSDRTQYF. CDR3 DNA sequence: TGTGCCAGCAGCCAAACGAGTGACCGTACGCAGTATTTT. Full variable domain (remainder filled in from reference TRBV11-3 and TRBJ2-3): EAGVVQSPRYKIIEKKQPVAFWCNPISGHNTLYWYLQNLGQGPELLIRYENEEAVDDSQLPKDRFSAERLKGVDSTLKIQPAELGDSAVYLCASSQTSDRTQYFGPGTRLTVL.

This rearrangement joins TRBV27 to TRBJ2-7, with D possibly TRBD1 on 6 matching bases. The ends were cut back, 0 bases at V and 4 bases at J, with 13 bases in the middle. Germline lookup yields CDR1 MNHEY and CDR2 SMNVEV (reference sequence). The CDR3 loop spans 15 amino acids. CDR3 in amino acids: CASSLSTGPYYEQYF. CDR3 bases: TGTGCCAGCAGTTTATCGACAGGACCCTATTACGAGCAGTACTTC.

This clone was seen only a few times. The genes are TRBV2 and TRBJ2-4, with D hard to call. Per the germline V gene, CDR1 is SNHLY and CDR2 is FYNNEI. Trimming removed 1 base at V and 16 bases at J, with 8 bases between. CDR3 size: 10 residues. In DNA, the CDR3 is TGTGCCAGCAGTGAAGGATCCGTCTACTTC. This encodes CASSEGSVYF.

This chain uses TRBV9 with TRBJ2-7; the match to TRBD1 covers 8 bases. Germline loops: CDR1 SGDLS, CDR2 YYNGEE. V trimming: 0 bases; J trimming: 4 bases; junction bases outside the gene matches: 6. The CDR3 extends over 15 amino acids. CDR3 region: CASSVDDRGRYEQYF. As DNA, the CDR3 is TGTGCCAGCAGCGTAGACGACAGGGGTCGATACGAGCAGTACTTC.

This clone has just a few counts. This chain links TRBV4-1 with TRBJ2-1; 12 bases are shared with TRBD2. The germline gives CDR1 MGHRA, CDR2 YSYEKL. With V trimmed by 2 bases and J by 7 bases, 6 bases remained unmatched. The CDR3 consists of 16 residues. CDR3 sequence: CASSQFGTSGRNEQFF. The CDR3 DNA sequence: TGCGCCAGCAGCCAATTCGGGACTAGCGGGCGGAATGAGCAGTTCTTC.

This clone was picked up a small number of times. CDR3 sequence: CASRTGRNEQFF. As DNA, the CDR3 is TGTGCCAGTAGGACAGGACGGAATGAGCAGTTCTTC. This chain links TRBV19 with TRBJ2-1, with D perhaps TRBD1 (6 bases). V was trimmed by 6 bases and J by 7 bases, leaving 10 bases between them. The germline V gene encodes CDR1 LNHDA and CDR2 SQIVND (reference sequence). There are 12 residues in the CDR3.

The sample holds a few counts of this clone. The V and J genes are TRBV19 and TRBJ2-3, with 12 nucleotides matching TRBD2. The ends lost 6 bases at V and 2 bases at J; junction bases unmatched: 6. The CDR3 is 16 residues long. CDR1 and CDR2 from the germline V gene are LNHDA and SQIVND (reference sequence). The CDR3: CASRFRTSGNTDTQYF. The CDR3 DNA reads as TGTGCCAGTAGGTTCCGGACTAGCGGGAACACAGATACGCAGTATTTT.

The V and J genes are TRBV27 and TRBJ2-3, with 7 bases lining up with TRBD2. The germline V gene encodes CDR1 MNHEY and CDR2 SMNVEV (reference sequence). With 5 bases clipped from V and 1 base from J, the junction kept 6 bases outside the gene matches. The CDR3 has 15 amino acids. CDR3 in DNA: TGTGCCAGCAGTCCCCGAGGGAGGGGCACAGATACGCAGTATTTT. Translation: CASSPRGRGTDTQYF.

The DNA for the CDR3 is TGCGCCAGCAGCCCAGGGACCGTCACCTACGAGCAGTACTTC. It encodes CASSPGTVTYEQYF. The chain uses TRBV4-1 and TRBJ2-7, with D perhaps TRBD1 or TRBD2 (5 bases each). This CDR3 spans 14 amino acids. Trimming stripped 4 bases from V and 2 bases from J, with 12 bases between. Germline loops: CDR1 MGHRA, CDR2 YSYEKL.

CDR3 in DNA: TGTGCCAGCAGCTCCGCTGGACAGACTAACTATGGCTACACCTTC. The encoded protein is CASSSAGQTNYGYTF. This chain connects TRBV7-9 to TRBJ1-2, with a tentative D call TRBD1 (6 bases). There are 15 residues in the CDR3. The germline gives CDR1 SEHNR, CDR2 FQNEAQ (reference sequence). Trimming removed 4 bases from V and 0 bases from J, with 12 bases in between. Complete variable domain (other parts from reference TRBV7-9 and TRBJ1-2): DTGVSQNPRHKITKRGQNVTFRCDPISEHNRLYWYRQTLGQGPEFLTYFQNEAQLEKSRLLSDRFSAERPKGSFSTLEIQRTEQGDSAMYLCASSSAGQTNYGYTFGSGTRLTVV.

The chain couples TRBV29-1 to TRBJ2-1; TRBD2 agrees at 9 bases. The CDR3 runs to 21 residues. In germline, CDR1 is SQVTM, CDR2 ANQGSEA. With V trimmed by 0 bases and J by 0 bases, 18 bases remained unmatched. CDR3 sequence: CSVEEFSGRSYTTSSYNEQFF. The CDR3 region has the DNA TGCAGCGTTGAAGAATTCAGCGGGAGGTCCTACACGACGAGCTCCTACAATGAGCAGTTCTTC.

This clone was seen just once. The chain joins TRBV5-6 to TRBJ2-7; 9 nucleotides agree with TRBD2. This CDR3 region has 14 residues. The germline gives CDR1 SGHDT, CDR2 YYEEEE. V dropped 2 bases and J dropped 5; count of bases not matched to a gene: 5. The CDR3, as DNA: TGTGCCAGCAGCTTTGGGACTAGCAACCACGAGCAGTACTTC. The encoded protein is CASSFGTSNHEQYF.

This chain uses TRBV6-4 with TRBJ2-3, with TRBD2 matching 8 bases. In germline, CDR1 is MRHNA, CDR2 SNTAGT. This CDR3 region has 15 residues. Losses at the gene ends were 3 bases for V and 2 bases for J; bases not matched to a gene: 4. The CDR3 nucleotides are TGTGCCAGCAGTGAACGAGCGGGAGACACAGATACGCAGTATTTT. Protein: CASSERAGDTDTQYF.

This clone has more than one count but fewer than ten. V and J are TRBV7-3 and TRBJ2-2; 8 nucleotides agree with TRBD1. The J segment lost 1 base and the V segment lost 5 bases, leaving 6 bases of the junction unmatched. Germline CDR1 reads SGHTA; CDR2 reads FQGTGA. The CDR3 has 16 amino acids. The CDR3 loop reads CASSPRGRGNTGELFF. The CDR3 nucleotides are TGTGCCAGCAGCCCCAGGGGGCGGGGGAACACCGGGGAGCTGTTTTTT.

The V and J genes are TRBV7-8 and TRBJ2-5; 7 nucleotides align to TRBD1. The CDR3 is made up of 16 amino acids. Germline CDR1 is SGHVS and CDR2 is FQNEAQ. J was trimmed by 5 bases and V by 5 bases; bases with no gene match: 14. In nucleotides, the CDR3 is TGTGCCAGCAGCCTAAGACGGGACAGCAGAAGCGAGACCCAGTACTTC. It encodes CASSLRRDSRSETQYF.